This is a list of T cell receptor beta chains from one sample in a study of cytomegalovirus exposure and HLA in healthy donors. The data were produced by immunoSEQ multiplex PCR, yet TCRdb's version contains in-frame clones alone and is incomplete. The repertoire holds about 150,000 clones, with around 80% as singletons. The sample consisted of PBMCs. Receptors originate from a woman aged 40 to 49 in good health and CMV-seropositive. Both conserved end residues are part of each CDR3. The D gene is left open where the match is weak. Rows may omit the clone size; those that give it use once, few, many or a size class.

J gene: TRBJ1-1
V gene: TRBV11-2
D gene: -
clone size: -
CDR3 DNA: TGTGCCAGCAGCTTAGAGCCGTCCCACGGGGAAGCTTTCTTT
CDR3 protein: CASSLEPSHGEAFF

J gene: TRBJ2-1
V gene: TRBV7-3
D gene: TRBD2
clone size: -
CDR3 DNA: TGTGCCAGCAGCTTCACGCCTAGCGGGAGGAATAGGTACAATGAGCAGTTCTTC
CDR3 protein: CASSFTPSGRNRYNEQFF

J gene: TRBJ2-2
V gene: TRBV29-1
D gene: TRBD1
clone size: once
CDR3 DNA: TGCAGCGTTATCAGGGGGCCGACCGGGGAGCTGTTTTTT
CDR3 protein: CSVIRGPTGELFF

J gene: TRBJ2-7
V gene: TRBV11-2
D gene: -
clone size: -
CDR3 DNA: TGTGCCAGCAGTCCGGAGGACGGTCTCTCCTACGAGCAGTACTTC
CDR3 protein: CASSPEDGLSYEQYF

J gene: TRBJ2-3
V gene: TRBV13
D gene: -
clone size: once
CDR3 DNA: TGTGCCAGCAGCTCCCCACTATCCATTCCCCATCCAGATACGCAGTATTTT
CDR3 protein: CASSSPLSIPHPDTQYF

J gene: TRBJ1-1
V gene: TRBV6-5
D gene: TRBD1
clone size: -
CDR3 DNA: TGTGCCAGCAGTTTCGACAGGGGTTACACTGAAGCTTTCTTT
CDR3 protein: CASSFDRGYTEAFF

J gene: TRBJ1-5
V gene: TRBV27
D gene: -
clone size: -
CDR3 DNA: TGTGCCAGCAGTCCCCTGGACAGCGAGGGGCAGCCCCAGCATTTT
CDR3 protein: CASSPLDSEGQPQHF

J gene: TRBJ2-7
V gene: TRBV19
D gene: -
clone size: -
CDR3 DNA: TGTGCCAGTAGTATAGGCGGCAGCTCCTACGAGCAGTACTTC
CDR3 protein: CASSIGGSSYEQYF

J gene: TRBJ2-3
V gene: TRBV6-5
D gene: -
clone size: once
CDR3 DNA: TGTGCCAGCAGACCGATAGGGAGAACCACAGATACGCAGTATTTT
CDR3 protein: CASRPIGRTTDTQYF

J gene: TRBJ1-1
V gene: TRBV18
D gene: -
clone size: -
CDR3 DNA: TGTGCCAGCTCACCGGCGGGGAACACTGAAGCTTTCTTT
CDR3 protein: CASSPAGNTEAFF

J gene: TRBJ1-2
V gene: TRBV4-3
D gene: -
clone size: -
CDR3 DNA: TGCGCCAGCAGCCAAGTTGGCACCGACTATGGCTACACCTTC
CDR3 protein: CASSQVGTDYGYTF

J gene: TRBJ2-1
V gene: TRBV27
D gene: -
clone size: -
CDR3 DNA: TGTGCCAGCGCTCTCCGGGACACCTCCTACAATGAGCAGTTCTTC
CDR3 protein: CASALRDTSYNEQFF

J gene: TRBJ2-3
V gene: TRBV4-1
D gene: TRBD2
clone size: -
CDR3 DNA: TGCGCCAGCAGCCAAGTGCCCGGGACTAGCGGGAGCAGGGTCACAGATACGCAGTATTTT
CDR3 protein: CASSQVPGTSGSRVTDTQYF

J gene: TRBJ2-1
V gene: TRBV13
D gene: TRBD2
clone size: -
CDR3 DNA: TGTGCCAGCAACAAACGTCCGGGAGGGCCTGAAGAGCAGTTCTTC
CDR3 protein: CASNKRPGGPEEQFF

J gene: TRBJ2-5
V gene: TRBV28
D gene: TRBD2
clone size: -
CDR3 DNA: TGTGCCAGCAGGCTAGCGGGGGCACGGACCCAGTACTTC
CDR3 protein: CASRLAGARTQYF

J gene: TRBJ1-1
V gene: TRBV28
D gene: TRBD1
clone size: -
CDR3 DNA: TGTGCCAGCAGTTGCCAGCCGGGACAGGGGGACACTGAAGCTTTCTTT
CDR3 protein: CASSCQPGQGDTEAFF

J gene: TRBJ2-5
V gene: TRBV5-1
D gene: -
clone size: -
CDR3 DNA: TGCGCCAGCAGCCCCCGGGACTACCAAGAGACCCAGTACTTC
CDR3 protein: CASSPRDYQETQYF

J gene: TRBJ1-2
V gene: TRBV28
D gene: TRBD1
clone size: -
CDR3 DNA: TGTGCCAGCAGTCCCGGGGACAGGGTTGATGGCTACACCTTC
CDR3 protein: CASSPGDRVDGYTF

J gene: TRBJ1-2
V gene: TRBV2
D gene: TRBD1
clone size: -
CDR3 DNA: TGTGCCACCCGCGTGACAGGGGGAAACTATGGCTACACCTTC
CDR3 protein: CATRVTGGNYGYTF

J gene: TRBJ1-1
V gene: TRBV28
D gene: -
clone size: once
CDR3 DNA: TGTGCCAGCAGTTTCTCCGATCGGGGATTGGTCACTGAAGCTTTCTTT
CDR3 protein: CASSFSDRGLVTEAFF

J gene: TRBJ1-1
V gene: TRBV7-2
D gene: -
clone size: -
CDR3 DNA: TGTGCCAGCAGCTTAATGGGCCCGAACACTGAAGCTTTCTTT
CDR3 protein: CASSLMGPNTEAFF

J gene: TRBJ1-6
V gene: TRBV11-3
D gene: -
clone size: -
CDR3 DNA: TGTGCCAGCAGCTTATTTGAGGGGGAGAGTTCACCCCTCCACTTT
CDR3 protein: CASSLFEGESSPLHF

J gene: TRBJ1-1
V gene: TRBV6-5
D gene: TRBD1
clone size: few
CDR3 DNA: TGTGCCAGCAGTCCCCGACAGGGTCGTATCACTGAAGCTTTCTTT
CDR3 protein: CASSPRQGRITEAFF

J gene: TRBJ2-3
V gene: TRBV30
D gene: TRBD2
clone size: -
CDR3 DNA: TGTGCCTGGAGTGTCAAAGCGGGGAGCACAGATACGCAGTATTTT
CDR3 protein: CAWSVKAGSTDTQYF

J gene: TRBJ1-4
V gene: TRBV6-1
D gene: -
clone size: few
CDR3 DNA: TGTGCCAGCATGAGACAAGCAACTAATGAAAAACTGTTTTTT
CDR3 protein: CASMRQATNEKLFF

J gene: TRBJ1-5
V gene: TRBV19
D gene: TRBD1
clone size: -
CDR3 DNA: TGTGCCAGTAGTATGGTGTGGGACAGGGTTGTAGGCAATCAGCCCCAGCATTTT
CDR3 protein: CASSMVWDRVVGNQPQHF

J gene: TRBJ2-7
V gene: TRBV6-4
D gene: TRBD1
clone size: -
CDR3 DNA: TGTGCCAGCAAGAATACAGGGGAGTCCTACGAGCAGTACTTC
CDR3 protein: CASKNTGESYEQYF